The T cell receptor beta chain described here comes from a study of spatial heterogeneity in lung cancer. Relative to its sample, this clonotype is medium-sized (0.01 to 0.1%). Time point in this sample: blood at routine non-recurrence follow-up after resection. With 4 bases removed from V and 4 bases from J, the gap between germline ends came to 9 bases. There are 13 residues in the CDR3. Looked up from germline, CDR1 is SGHRS and CDR2 is YFSETQ. Via MiXCR, TCRdb re-called the 5' RACE reads, giving one row per CDR3 protein. The table records about 15,000 distinct CDR3 sequences, 6.3% of them present only once.

The V gene is TRBV5-1, the J gene TRBJ1-5, with a possible D match to TRBD1 (6 bases). The clonotype originates from a male donor with early-stage non-small cell lung cancer. Here the sequenced sample was PBMCs, taken at follow-up. The DNA for the CDR3 is TGCGCCAGCAGCCAAACAGGGAATCAGCCCCAGCATTTT. Protein: CASSQTGNQPQHF.